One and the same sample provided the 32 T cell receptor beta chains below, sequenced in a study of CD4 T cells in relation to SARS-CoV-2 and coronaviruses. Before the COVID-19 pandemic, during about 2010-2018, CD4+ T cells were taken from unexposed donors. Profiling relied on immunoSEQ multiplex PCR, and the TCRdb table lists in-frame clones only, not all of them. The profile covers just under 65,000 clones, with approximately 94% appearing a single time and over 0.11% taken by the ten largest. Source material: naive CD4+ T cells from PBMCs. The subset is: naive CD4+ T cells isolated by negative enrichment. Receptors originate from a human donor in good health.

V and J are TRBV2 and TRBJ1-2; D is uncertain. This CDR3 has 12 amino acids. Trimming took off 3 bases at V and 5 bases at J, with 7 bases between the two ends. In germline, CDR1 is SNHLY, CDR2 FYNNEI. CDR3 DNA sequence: TGTGCCAGCAGTGATCACCGATATGGCTACACCTTC. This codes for CASSDHRYGYTF.

The CDR3 DNA reads as TGTGCCAGCAGCCAGACGAGGGAGCAGTTCTTC. It is translated as CASSQTREQFF. The chain joins TRBV3-1 (or the pseudogene TRBV3-2) to TRBJ2-1; D gene ambiguous. CDR1 is LGHDT and CDR2 is YNNKEL in the germline V gene (reference sequence). Trimming stripped 3 bases from V and 10 bases from J, with 7 bases between. CDR3 length: 11 amino acids.

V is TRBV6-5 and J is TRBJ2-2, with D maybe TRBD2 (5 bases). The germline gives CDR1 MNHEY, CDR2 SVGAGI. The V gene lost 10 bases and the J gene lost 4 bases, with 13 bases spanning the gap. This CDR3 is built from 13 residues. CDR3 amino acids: CATRGIRTGELFF. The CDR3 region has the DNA TGTGCCACCCGGGGTATTCGCACCGGGGAGCTGTTTTTT.

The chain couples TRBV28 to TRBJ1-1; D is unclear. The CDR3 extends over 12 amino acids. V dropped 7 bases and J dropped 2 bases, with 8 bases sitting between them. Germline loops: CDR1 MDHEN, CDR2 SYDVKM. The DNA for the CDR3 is TGTGCCAGCACATCTAAAAACACTGAAGCTTTCTTT. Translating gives CASTSKNTEAFF.

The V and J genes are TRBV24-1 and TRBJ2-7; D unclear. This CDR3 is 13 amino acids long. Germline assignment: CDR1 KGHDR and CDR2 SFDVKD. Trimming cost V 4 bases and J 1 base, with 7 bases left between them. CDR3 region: CATSDPASYEQYF. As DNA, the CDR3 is TGTGCCACCAGTGACCCCGCTTCCTACGAGCAGTACTTC.

The CDR3 DNA is TGTGCCACCGCCCGGGGGGGCACTAATGAAAAACTGTTTTTT. Protein product: CATARGGTNEKLFF. J is TRBJ1-4 and V is TRBV27, with D perhaps matching TRBD1 (6 bases). The germline gives CDR1 MNHEY, CDR2 SMNVEV (reference sequence). V was cut by 10 bases and J by 2 bases, with 14 bases left in between. CDR3 length: 14 amino acids.

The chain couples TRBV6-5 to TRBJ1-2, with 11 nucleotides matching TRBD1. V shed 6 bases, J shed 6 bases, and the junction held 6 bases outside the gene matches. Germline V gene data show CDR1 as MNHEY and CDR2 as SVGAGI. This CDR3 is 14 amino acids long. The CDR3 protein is CASSPGQGANGYTF. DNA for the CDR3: TGTGCCAGCAGCCCCGGACAGGGGGCGAATGGCTACACCTTC.

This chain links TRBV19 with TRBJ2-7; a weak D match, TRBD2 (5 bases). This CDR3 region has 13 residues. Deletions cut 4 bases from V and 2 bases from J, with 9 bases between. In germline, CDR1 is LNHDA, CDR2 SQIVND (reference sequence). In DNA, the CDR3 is TGTGCCAGTAGTACCGGGAATCCCTACGAGCAGTACTTC. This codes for CASSTGNPYEQYF.

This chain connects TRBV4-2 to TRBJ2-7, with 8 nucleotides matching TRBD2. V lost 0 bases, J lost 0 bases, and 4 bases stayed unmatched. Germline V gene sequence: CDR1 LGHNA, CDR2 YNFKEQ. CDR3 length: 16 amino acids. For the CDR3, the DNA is TGTGCCAGCAGCCAAGAAACCGGGACTAGCTCCTACGAGCAGTACTTC. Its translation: CASSQETGTSSYEQYF.

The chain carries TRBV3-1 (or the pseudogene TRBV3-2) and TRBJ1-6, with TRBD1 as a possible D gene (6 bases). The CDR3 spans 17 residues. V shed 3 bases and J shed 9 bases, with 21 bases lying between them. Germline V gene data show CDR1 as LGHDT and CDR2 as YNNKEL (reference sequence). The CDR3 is CASSHGDRSLLSSPLHF. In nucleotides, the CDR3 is TGTGCCAGCAGCCATGGAGACAGGTCGCTTCTTAGTTCACCCCTCCACTTT.

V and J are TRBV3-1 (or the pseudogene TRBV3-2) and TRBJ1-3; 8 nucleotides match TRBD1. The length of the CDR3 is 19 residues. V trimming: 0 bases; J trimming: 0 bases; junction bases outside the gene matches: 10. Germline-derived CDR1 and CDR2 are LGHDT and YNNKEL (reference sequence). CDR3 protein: CASSQEGAGQANSGNTIYF. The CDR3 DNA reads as TGTGCCAGCAGCCAAGAAGGAGCGGGACAGGCCAACTCTGGAAACACCATATATTTT.

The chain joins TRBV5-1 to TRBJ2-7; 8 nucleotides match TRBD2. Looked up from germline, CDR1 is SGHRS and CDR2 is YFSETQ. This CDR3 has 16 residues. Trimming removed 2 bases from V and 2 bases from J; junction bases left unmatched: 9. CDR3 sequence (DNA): TGCGCCAGCAGCTTATTAGCTAGCGGGCCTACCTACGAGCAGTACTTC. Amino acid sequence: CASSLLASGPTYEQYF.

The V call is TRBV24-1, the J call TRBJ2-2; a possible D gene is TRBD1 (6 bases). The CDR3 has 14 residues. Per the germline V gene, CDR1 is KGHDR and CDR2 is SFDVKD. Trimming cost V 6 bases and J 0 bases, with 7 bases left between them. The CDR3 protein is CATSRTANTGELFF. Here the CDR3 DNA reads TGTGCCACCAGTAGGACAGCGAACACCGGGGAGCTGTTTTTT.

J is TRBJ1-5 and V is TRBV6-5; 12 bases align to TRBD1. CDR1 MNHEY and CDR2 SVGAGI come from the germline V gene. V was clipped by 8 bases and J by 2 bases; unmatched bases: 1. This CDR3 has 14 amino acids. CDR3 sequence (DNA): TGTGCCAGCGGGACAGGGGGCGGCAATCAGCCCCAGCATTTT. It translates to CASGTGGGNQPQHF.

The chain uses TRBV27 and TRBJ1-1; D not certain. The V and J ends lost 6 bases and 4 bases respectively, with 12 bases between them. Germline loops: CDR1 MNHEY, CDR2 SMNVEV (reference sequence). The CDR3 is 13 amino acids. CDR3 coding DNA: TGTGCCAGCAGCCCAACCGCTGTCACTGAAGCTTTCTTT. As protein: CASSPTAVTEAFF.

The CDR3 is CASSLSRGGEQYF. The CDR3 region has the DNA TGTGCCAGCAGTTTAAGCAGGGGAGGGGAGCAGTACTTC. The chain carries TRBV27 and TRBJ2-7, with D maybe TRBD2 (7 bases). Germline CDR1 and CDR2: MNHEY and SMNVEV (reference sequence). The CDR3 spans 13 residues. V dropped 2 bases and J dropped 7 bases, with 12 bases sitting between them.

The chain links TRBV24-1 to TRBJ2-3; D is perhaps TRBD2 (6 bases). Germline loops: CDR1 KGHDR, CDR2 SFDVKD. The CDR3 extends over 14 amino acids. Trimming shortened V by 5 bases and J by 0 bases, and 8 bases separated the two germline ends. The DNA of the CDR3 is TGTGCCACCAGTGGCGGGACTAGCACAGATACGCAGTATTTT. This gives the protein CATSGGTSTDTQYF.

The DNA for the CDR3 is TGCGCCAGCAGCGGACGTCCATCAAGCGGCCTTAACTATGGCTACACCTTC. Translated, it gives CASSGRPSSGLNYGYTF. The rearrangement uses TRBV5-1 and TRBJ1-2; no clear D gene. The V gene's germline CDR1 is SGHRS and CDR2 YFSETQ. V was pared by 4 bases and J by 1 base, with 20 bases between. This CDR3 is built from 17 residues.

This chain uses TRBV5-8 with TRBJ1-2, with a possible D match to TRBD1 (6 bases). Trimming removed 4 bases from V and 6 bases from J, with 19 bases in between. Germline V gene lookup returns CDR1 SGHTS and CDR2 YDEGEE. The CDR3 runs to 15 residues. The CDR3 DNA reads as TGTGCCAGCAGCGGTGGACAGATCTCCTCTAATGGCTACACCTTC. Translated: CASSGGQISSNGYTF.

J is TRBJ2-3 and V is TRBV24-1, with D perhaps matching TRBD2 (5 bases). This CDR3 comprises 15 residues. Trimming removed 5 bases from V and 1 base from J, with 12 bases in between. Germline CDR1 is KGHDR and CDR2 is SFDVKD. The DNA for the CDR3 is TGTGCCACCAGTGTCGGGGTAGTAGGCACAGATACGCAGTATTTT. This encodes CATSVGVVGTDTQYF.

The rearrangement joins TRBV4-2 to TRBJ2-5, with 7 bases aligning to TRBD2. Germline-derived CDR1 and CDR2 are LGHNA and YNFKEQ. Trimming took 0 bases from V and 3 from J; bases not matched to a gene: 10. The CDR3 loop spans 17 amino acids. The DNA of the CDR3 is TGTGCCAGCAGCCAAGATCTGGCAGCTAGCGGTAAAGAGACCCAGTACTTC. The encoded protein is CASSQDLAASGKETQYF.

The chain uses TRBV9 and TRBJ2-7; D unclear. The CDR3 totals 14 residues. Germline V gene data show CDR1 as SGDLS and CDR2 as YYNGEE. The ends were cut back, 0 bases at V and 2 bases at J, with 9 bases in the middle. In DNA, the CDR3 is TGTGCCAGCAGCGTAGACCTGGGCACCTACGAGCAGTACTTC. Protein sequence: CASSVDLGTYEQYF.

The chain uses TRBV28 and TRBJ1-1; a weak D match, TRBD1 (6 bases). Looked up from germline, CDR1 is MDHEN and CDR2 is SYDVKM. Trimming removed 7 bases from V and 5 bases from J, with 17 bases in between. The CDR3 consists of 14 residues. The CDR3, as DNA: TGTGCCAGCACCTCCCCGGGGGGCCGGACTGAAGCTTTCTTT. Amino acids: CASTSPGGRTEAFF.

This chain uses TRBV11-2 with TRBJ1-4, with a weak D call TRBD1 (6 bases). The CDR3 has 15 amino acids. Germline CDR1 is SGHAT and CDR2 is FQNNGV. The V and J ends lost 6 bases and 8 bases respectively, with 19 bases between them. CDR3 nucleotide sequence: TGTGCCAGCAGTTTTACGTCTGGGGGCGGAGAAAAACTGTTTTTT. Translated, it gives CASSFTSGGGEKLFF.

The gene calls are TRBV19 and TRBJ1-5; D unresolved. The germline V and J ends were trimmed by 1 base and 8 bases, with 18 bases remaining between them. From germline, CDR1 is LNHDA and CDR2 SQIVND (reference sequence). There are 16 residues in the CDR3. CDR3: CASSIAAPSNIKPQHF. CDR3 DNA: TGTGCCAGTAGTATAGCGGCCCCTTCAAATATCAAGCCCCAGCATTTT.

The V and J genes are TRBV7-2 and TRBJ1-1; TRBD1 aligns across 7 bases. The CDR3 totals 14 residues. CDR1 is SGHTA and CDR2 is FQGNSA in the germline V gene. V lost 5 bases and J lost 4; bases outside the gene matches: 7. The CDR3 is CASSPTGKGTEAFF. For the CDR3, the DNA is TGTGCCAGCAGCCCGACAGGGAAGGGCACTGAAGCTTTCTTT.

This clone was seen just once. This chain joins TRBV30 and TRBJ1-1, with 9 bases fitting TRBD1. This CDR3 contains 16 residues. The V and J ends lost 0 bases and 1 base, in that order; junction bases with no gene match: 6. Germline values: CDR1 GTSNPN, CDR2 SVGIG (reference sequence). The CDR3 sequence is CAWSVSPGQGNTEAFF. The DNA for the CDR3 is TGTGCCTGGAGTGTCTCCCCGGGACAGGGGAACACTGAAGCTTTCTTT. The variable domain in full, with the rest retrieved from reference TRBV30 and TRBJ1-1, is SQTIHQWPATLVQPVGSPLSLECTVEGTSNPNLYWYRQAAGRGLQLLFYSVGIGQISSEVPQNLSASRPQDRQFILSSKKLLLSDSGFYLCAWSVSPGQGNTEAFFGQGTRLTVV.

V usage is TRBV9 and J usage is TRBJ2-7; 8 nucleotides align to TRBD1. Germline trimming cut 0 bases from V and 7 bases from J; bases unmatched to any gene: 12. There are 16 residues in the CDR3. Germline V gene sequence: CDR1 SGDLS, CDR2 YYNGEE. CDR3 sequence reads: CASSVVSGQGPLEQYF. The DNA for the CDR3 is TGTGCCAGCAGCGTAGTTTCCGGACAGGGCCCTTTGGAGCAGTACTTC.

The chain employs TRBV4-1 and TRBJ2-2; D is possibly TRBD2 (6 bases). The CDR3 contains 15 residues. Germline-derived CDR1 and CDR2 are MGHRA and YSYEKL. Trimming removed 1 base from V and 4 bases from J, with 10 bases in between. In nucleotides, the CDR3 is TGCGCCAGCAGCCAAGCGGGAGCGGGCACCGGGGAGCTGTTTTTT. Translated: CASSQAGAGTGELFF.

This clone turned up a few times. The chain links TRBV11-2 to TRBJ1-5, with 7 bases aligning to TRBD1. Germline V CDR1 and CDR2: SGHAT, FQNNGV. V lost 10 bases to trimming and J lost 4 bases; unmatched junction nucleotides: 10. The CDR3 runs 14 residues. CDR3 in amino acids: CANKDRFVNQPQHF. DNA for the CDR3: TGTGCCAATAAGGACAGGTTTGTTAATCAGCCCCAGCATTTT.

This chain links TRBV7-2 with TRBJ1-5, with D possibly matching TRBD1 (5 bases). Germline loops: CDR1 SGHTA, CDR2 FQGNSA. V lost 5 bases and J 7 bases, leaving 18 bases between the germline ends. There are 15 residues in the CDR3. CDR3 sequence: CASSEGPGVWQPQHF. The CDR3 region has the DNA TGTGCCAGCAGCGAAGGCCCGGGGGTTTGGCAGCCCCAGCATTTT. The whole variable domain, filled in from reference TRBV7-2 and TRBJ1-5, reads GAGVSQSPSNKVTEKGKDVELRCDPISGHTALYWYRQSLGQGLEFLIYFQGNSAPDKSGLPSDRFSAERTGGSVSTLTIQRTQQEDSAVYLCASSEGPGVWQPQHFGDGTRLSIL.

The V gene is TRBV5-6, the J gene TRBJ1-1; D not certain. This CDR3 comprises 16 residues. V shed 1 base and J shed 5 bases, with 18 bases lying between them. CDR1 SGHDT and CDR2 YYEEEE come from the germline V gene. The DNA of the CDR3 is TGTGCCAGCAGCTTGACATCATCCAGGTTTATTACTGAAGCTTTCTTT. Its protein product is CASSLTSSRFITEAFF.